The 23 T cell receptor beta chains listed next were all sequenced from one sample in a study of blood T cell repertoires in COVID-19. Measured with immunoSEQ multiplex PCR; TCRdb has only the in-frame clones, and not every one. Here the sample spans 120,000 or so clones, around four fifths being singletons. Sequences were obtained from peripheral blood. These receptor sequences come from a man aged 60 to 69 with active or convalescent COVID-19.

The J gene is TRBJ2-7, the V gene TRBV5-6, with 8 bases aligning to TRBD2. Germline V gives CDR1 SGHDT, CDR2 YYEEEE. Germline trimming cut 0 bases from V and 0 bases from J; bases unmatched to any gene: 5. The CDR3 totals 16 residues. The CDR3 spells CASSLAISGSSYEQYF. The CDR3 DNA is TGTGCCAGCAGCTTGGCCATAAGCGGGAGCTCCTACGAGCAGTACTTC.

The rearrangement joins TRBV7-8 to TRBJ2-3; D is uncertain. With 5 bases removed from V and 6 bases from J, the gap between germline ends came to 18 bases. The CDR3 covers 15 residues. CDR1 is SGHVS and CDR2 is FQNEAQ in the germline V gene. The CDR3 loop reads CASSPDQSLGDTQYF. The CDR3 DNA sequence: TGTGCCAGCAGCCCCGATCAAAGCCTCGGGGATACGCAGTATTTT.

The chain combines TRBV5-1 with TRBJ1-3, with D possibly TRBD1 on 5 matching bases. This CDR3 contains 15 residues. Trimming took 0 bases from V and 0 from J, leaving 7 bases between them. CDR1 and CDR2 from the germline V gene are SGHRS and YFSETQ. The CDR3 here is CASSLEGFSGNTIYF. As DNA, the CDR3 is TGCGCCAGCAGCTTGGAGGGGTTCTCTGGAAACACCATATATTTT.

This clone came up a few times. The chain has TRBV6-5 and TRBJ1-6; D gene uncertain. The CDR3 sequence is 14 residues long. Germline V gives CDR1 MNHEY, CDR2 SVGAGI. The V gene lost 6 bases and the J gene lost 7 bases, with 13 bases spanning the gap. In DNA form, the CDR3 reads TGTGCCAGCAGAGTACTTACGTCCAATTCACCCCTCCACTTT. The encoded protein is CASRVLTSNSPLHF.

The rearrangement joins TRBV24-1 to TRBJ1-1; TRBD1 matches at 7 bases. From germline, CDR1 is KGHDR and CDR2 SFDVKD. The CDR3 has 14 residues. Losses at the gene ends were 4 bases for V and 1 base for J; bases not matched to a gene: 2. In DNA form, the CDR3 reads TGTGCCACCAGTGAGGGGACAGCGAACACTGAAGCTTTCTTT. Translated: CATSEGTANTEAFF.

With regard to this clone: This sample also contains other DNA sequences that code for the same CDR3. CDR3 sequence: CASSVGSGNTGELFF. As DNA, the CDR3 is TGTGCCAGCAGCGTAGGTAGCGGGAACACCGGGGAGCTGTTTTTT. The chain has TRBV9 and TRBJ2-2; TRBD2 might be the D (6 bases). The V gene's germline CDR1 is SGDLS and CDR2 YYNGEE. This CDR3 is 15 amino acids long. With 0 bases removed from V and 1 base from J, the gap between germline ends came to 7 bases.

The gene calls are TRBV6-5 and TRBJ2-7; TRBD2 matches at 9 bases. The CDR3 contains 14 residues. The V and J ends lost 8 bases and 6 bases, in that order; junction bases with no gene match: 11. Germline values: CDR1 MNHEY, CDR2 SVGAGI. CDR3 protein: CASLDPAGGREQYF. DNA of the CDR3: TGTGCCAGCTTGGACCCAGCGGGGGGCCGCGAGCAGTACTTC.

This clone showed up just once. V and J are TRBV5-6 and TRBJ1-2; no reliable D call. Germline V gene data show CDR1 as SGHDT and CDR2 as YYEEEE. Deletions cut 4 bases from V and 1 base from J, with 14 bases between. The length of the CDR3 is 15 residues. For the CDR3, the DNA is TGTGCCAGCAGCCTGCTGCCGGGAGTTAACTATGGCTACACCTTC. Amino acids: CASSLLPGVNYGYTF. The variable domain in full, completed from reference TRBV5-6 and TRBJ1-2, reads DAGVTQSPTHLIKTRGQQVTLRCSPKSGHDTVSWYQQALGQGPQFIFQYYEEEERQRGNFPDRFSGHQFPNYSSELNVNALLLGDSALYLCASSLLPGVNYGYTFGSGTRLTVV.

The V call is TRBV6-5, the J call TRBJ1-6, with TRBD1 as a possible D gene (6 bases). Germline V gene sequence: CDR1 MNHEY, CDR2 SVGAGI. The CDR3 runs 14 residues. The germline V and J ends were trimmed by 3 bases and 7 bases, with 10 bases remaining between them. DNA of the CDR3: TGTGCCAGCAGTTATGGGGGCTTAAATTCACCCCTCCACTTT. Encoded protein: CASSYGGLNSPLHF.

This clone has a handful of counts. The rearrangement links TRBV5-1 to TRBJ2-5, with 7 bases identical to TRBD1. V dropped 0 bases and J dropped 2; count of bases not matched to a gene: 1. The germline gives CDR1 SGHRS, CDR2 YFSETQ. The CDR3 contains 14 residues. CDR3 in DNA: TGCGCCAGCAGCTTGGTGGGACAGCAAGAGACCCAGTACTTC. Protein: CASSLVGQQETQYF.

J is TRBJ1-3 and V is TRBV5-1; TRBD1 might be the D (5 bases). Between the trimmed V and J ends, which lost 3 bases and 0 bases, there was a span of 7 bases. Germline loops: CDR1 SGHRS, CDR2 YFSETQ. The CDR3 totals 14 residues. CDR3 nucleotides: TGCGCCAGCAGCTCCCAGGGCTCTGGAAACACCATATATTTT. Encoded protein: CASSSQGSGNTIYF. Full variable domain (missing parts from reference TRBV5-1 and TRBJ1-3): KAGVTQTPRYLIKTRGQQVTLSCSPISGHRSVSWYQQTPGQGLQFLFEYFSETQRNKGNFPGRFSGRQFSNSRSEMNVSTLELGDSALYLCASSSQGSGNTIYFGEGSWLTVV.

The genes are TRBV6-5 and TRBJ2-7; 9 nucleotides align to TRBD1. Germline CDR1 is MNHEY and CDR2 is SVGAGI. V shed 4 bases, J shed 5 bases, and the junction held 12 bases outside the gene matches. The CDR3 totals 16 residues. CDR3 DNA sequence: TGTGCCAGCAGTTGGCGGGGGACAGGGAGCCCTGACGAGCAGTACTTC. It codes for CASSWRGTGSPDEQYF.

The gene calls are TRBV28 and TRBJ1-2; possible D gene TRBD1, 5 bases. Germline V gives CDR1 MDHEN, CDR2 SYDVKM. This CDR3 comprises 16 residues. V gave up 2 bases and J gave up 4 bases, with 17 bases separating them. The CDR3 sequence is CASSLGQGGISYGYTF. In nucleotides, the CDR3 is TGTGCCAGCAGTTTAGGGCAGGGAGGGATTAGCTATGGCTACACCTTC.

The chain couples TRBV3-1 (or the pseudogene TRBV3-2) to TRBJ2-7, with a weak D call TRBD2 (7 bases). The CDR3 has 14 residues. The germline V and J ends were trimmed by 5 bases and 1 base, with 12 bases remaining between them. Germline lookup yields CDR1 LGHDT and CDR2 YNNKEL (reference sequence). The CDR3 DNA sequence: TGTGCCAGCAGCAGAGGGGGGGAATCCTACGAGCAGTACTTC. Residues: CASSRGGESYEQYF.

This chain uses TRBV7-9 with TRBJ2-2; weak D call: TRBD2 (5 bases). V gave up 0 bases and J gave up 6 bases, with 14 bases separating them. This CDR3 is 16 amino acids long. Germline CDR1 is SEHNR and CDR2 is FQNEAQ (reference sequence). The chain's CDR3 is CASSLASALPAGELFF. The CDR3, as DNA: TGTGCCAGCAGCTTAGCTAGCGCGCTCCCGGCCGGGGAGCTGTTTTTT.

V usage is TRBV19 and J usage is TRBJ2-7; 7 bases are shared with TRBD1. This CDR3 comprises 13 residues. Germline V gene sequence: CDR1 LNHDA, CDR2 SQIVND (reference sequence). Trimming took 3 bases from V and 3 from J; bases not matched to a gene: 2. The CDR3 is CASSMTGNYEQYF. The CDR3 nucleotides are TGTGCCAGTAGTATGACAGGGAACTACGAGCAGTACTTC.

The rearrangement uses TRBV5-4 and TRBJ2-1; no clear D gene. From germline, CDR1 is SGHNT and CDR2 YYREEE (reference sequence). This CDR3 is 16 amino acids long. V was pared by 6 bases and J by 0 bases, with 16 bases between. CDR3 sequence: CASKNGGSSSYNEQFF. The DNA for the CDR3 is TGTGCCAGCAAGAATGGCGGTTCGAGCTCCTACAATGAGCAGTTCTTC.

The chain couples TRBV28 to TRBJ2-5, with TRBD2 identical over 12 bases. The CDR3 consists of 17 residues. V was pared by 4 bases and J by 1 base, with 7 bases of the junction left unmatched. Germline V gene lookup returns CDR1 MDHEN and CDR2 SYDVKM. The CDR3 sequence is CASSSPTSGGLQETQYF. DNA for the CDR3: TGTGCCAGCAGTTCTCCGACTAGCGGGGGCCTCCAAGAGACCCAGTACTTC.

The J gene is TRBJ2-7, the V gene TRBV12-2; TRBD2 was called by the table and not checked on the DNA. TRBV12-2 is noted as a pseudogene. This CDR3 has 17 amino acids. CDR3 protein: CASRSDTGTSGAYEQYF. CDR3 DNA sequence: TGTGCAAGTCGCTCCGACACTGGGACTAGCGGCGCCTACGAGCAGTACTTC.

This chain uses TRBV9 with TRBJ2-1, with 10 bases matching TRBD2. After removal of 0 bases from V and 3 bases from J, the junction contained 3 bases not matched to a gene. The germline CDR1 and CDR2 sequences are SGDLS and YYNGEE. This CDR3 region has 16 residues. The CDR3 coding sequence is TGTGCCAGCAGCGTAGGGACTAGCGGATACTACAATGAGCAGTTCTTC. Its translation is CASSVGTSGYYNEQFF.

CDR3 nucleotides: TGCGCCAGCAGCCAAGCCCAGGGCTATGGCTACACCTTC. Translating it yields CASSQAQGYGYTF. This chain connects TRBV4-3 to TRBJ1-2, with D possibly matching TRBD1 (5 bases). Looked up from germline, CDR1 is LGHNA and CDR2 is YSLEER. The CDR3 covers 13 residues. Trimming removed 1 base from V and 4 bases from J, with 7 bases in between.

The chain has TRBV14 and TRBJ1-1; TRBD1 matches 8 bases. Germline CDR1 and CDR2: SGHDN and FVKESK. V dropped 4 bases and J dropped 1; count of bases not matched to a gene: 8. The CDR3 extends over 16 amino acids. This CDR3 is CASSRGQGWGNTEAFF. The CDR3 bases are TGTGCCAGCAGCCGCGGACAGGGTTGGGGGAACACTGAAGCTTTCTTT.

On this clone itself: The same CDR3 can be traced to other DNA sequences in this sample. The chain joins TRBV7-9 to TRBJ1-5, with D possibly TRBD1 on 5 matching bases. The CDR3 is 14 amino acids. Germline CDR1 reads SEHNR; CDR2 reads FQNEAQ (reference sequence). Trimming removed 2 bases at V and 3 bases at J, with 8 bases between. The CDR3 DNA reads as TGTGCCAGCAGCTTACAGGGATACAATCAGCCCCAGCATTTT. Its translation is CASSLQGYNQPQHF.